Given below is one T cell receptor (beta chain) in context. Germline CDR1 SEHNR, CDR2 FQNEAQ (reference sequence). The CDR3 contains 15 residues. The V and J ends lost 5 bases and 0 bases respectively, with 11 bases between them. This specimen comes from a study of shared clonotypes between healthy human individuals. Whole-study context: A couple of women and a few men aged 18 to 49 served as donors.

Per the original methods: ImmunoSEQ only sent back junction sequences with no quality scores, so filtering was done differently. The repertoire was sequenced with immunoSEQ multiplex PCR; TCRdb's copy has only in-frame clones and lacks some. The V and J calls and the clone size are those of that table, but D and trimming were determined from the DNA. Among 2 million to 3 million clones, more than 80% were seen once, and the ten largest hold about 0.13%. The rearrangement links TRBV7-9 to TRBJ1-5; the D is unclear. Sequences were obtained from naive CD4+ T cells sorted from blood. The subset here: CD45RA+ positively selected. This clonotype was sampled from a man between 18 and 35 years old in good health. CDR3 bases: TGTGCCAGCAGCCTAGACGCATTTAGCAATCAGCCCCAGCATTTT. It specifies CASSLDAFSNQPQHF. Looking up the rest from reference TRBV7-9 and TRBJ1-5 gives the full variable domain: DTGVSQNPRHKITKRGQNVTFRCDPISEHNRLYWYRQTLGQGPEFLTYFQNEAQLEKSRLLSDRFSAERPKGSFSTLEIQRTEQGDSAMYLCASSLDAFSNQPQHFGDGTRLSIL.